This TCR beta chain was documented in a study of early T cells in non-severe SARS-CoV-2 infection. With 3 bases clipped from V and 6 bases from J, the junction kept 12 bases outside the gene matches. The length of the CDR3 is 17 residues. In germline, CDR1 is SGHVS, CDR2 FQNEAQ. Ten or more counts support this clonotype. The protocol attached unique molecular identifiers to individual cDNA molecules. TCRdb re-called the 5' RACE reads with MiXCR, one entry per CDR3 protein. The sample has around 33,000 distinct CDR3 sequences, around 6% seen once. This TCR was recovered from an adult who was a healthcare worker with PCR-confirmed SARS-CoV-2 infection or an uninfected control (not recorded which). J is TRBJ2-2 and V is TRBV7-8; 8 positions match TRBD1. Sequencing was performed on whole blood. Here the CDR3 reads CASSFPVAGGYAGELFF. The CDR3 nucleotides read TGTGCCAGCAGCTTCCCCGTGGCAGGGGGCTATGCCGGGGAGCTGTTTTTT.